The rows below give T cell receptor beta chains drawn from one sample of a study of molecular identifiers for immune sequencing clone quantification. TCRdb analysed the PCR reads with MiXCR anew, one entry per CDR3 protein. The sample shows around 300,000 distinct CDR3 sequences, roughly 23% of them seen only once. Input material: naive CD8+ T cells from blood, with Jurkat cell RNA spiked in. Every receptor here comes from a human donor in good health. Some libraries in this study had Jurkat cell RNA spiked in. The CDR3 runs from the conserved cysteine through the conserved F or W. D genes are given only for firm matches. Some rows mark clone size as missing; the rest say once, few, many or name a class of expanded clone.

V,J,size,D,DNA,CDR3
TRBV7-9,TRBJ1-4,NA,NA,TGTGCCAGCAGCTTAACCAACGCCGAAAAACTGTTTTTT,CASSLTNAEKLFF
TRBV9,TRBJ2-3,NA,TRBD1,TGTGCCAGCAGCGTCACAGGGGCGGCCTCAGATACGCAGTATTTT,CASSVTGAASDTQYF
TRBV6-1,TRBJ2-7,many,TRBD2,TGTGCCAGCAGTGGTTCTAGCGGGAATTTCGAGCAGTACTTC,CASSGSSGNFEQYF
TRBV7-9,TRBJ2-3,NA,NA,TGTGCCAGCAGCGCGGGACTTACACCTAGCACAGATACGCAGTATTTT,CASSAGLTPSTDTQYF
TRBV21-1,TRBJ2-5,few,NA,TGTGCCAGCAGCAAAGGGCCTAGCGAGGCCTACCAAGAGACCCAGTACTTC,CASSKGPSEAYQETQYF
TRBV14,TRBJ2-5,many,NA,TGTGCCAGCAGCAGGGGGTCGGAGCGTTACTTC,CASSRGSERYF
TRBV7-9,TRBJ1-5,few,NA,TGTGCCAGCAGCTTAGAACAGCCCATGCTGGGGGGAAGCAATCAGCCCCAGCATTTT,CASSLEQPMLGGSNQPQHF
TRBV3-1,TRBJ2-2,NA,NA,TGTGCCAGCAGCCAAGAAGCACAGCTCGGGGAGCTGTTTTTT,CASSQEAQLGELFF
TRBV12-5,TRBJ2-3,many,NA,TGTGCTAGCGCCCGCGGCCGCACAGATACGCAGTATTTT,CASARGRTDTQYF
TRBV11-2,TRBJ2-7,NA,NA,TGTGCCAGCAGCTTTGGGCAGGGGCAAAAGCACGAGCAGTACTTC,CASSFGQGQKHEQYF
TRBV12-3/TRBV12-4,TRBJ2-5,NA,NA,TGTGCCAGCAGTTTCCCAGGGGTTGGGGGGATAGAGACCCAGTACTTC,CASSFPGVGGIETQYF
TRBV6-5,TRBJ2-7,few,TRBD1,TGTGCCAGCAGTTACTCGAGTAGGGACAGGGCTTTCCGGGGGGAGCAGTACTTC,CASSYSSRDRAFRGEQYF
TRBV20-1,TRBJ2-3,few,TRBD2,TGCAGTGCCCCGACTGGACTAGCGGGAGTCCTTATGAATACGCAGTATTTT,CSAPTGLAGVLMNTQYF
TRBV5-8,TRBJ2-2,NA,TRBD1,TGTGCCAGCAGCTTGAGGGAACGGACAGGGAACACCGGGGAGCTGTTTTTT,CASSLRERTGNTGELFF
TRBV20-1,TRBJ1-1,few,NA,TGCAGTGCTAGAGATTTAGGGACGTACACTGAAGCTTTCTTT,CSARDLGTYTEAFF
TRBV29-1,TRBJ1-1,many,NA,TGCAGCGTCGCCGTACTCAACTTGAACACTGAAGCTTTCTTT,CSVAVLNLNTEAFF
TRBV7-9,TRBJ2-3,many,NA,TGTGCCAGCAGCTCCGGTACTTTGACAGATACGCAGTATTTT,CASSSGTLTDTQYF
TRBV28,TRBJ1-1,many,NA,TGTGCCAGCAGTCCCCCCCCCAGGAGGAACACTGAAGCTTTCTTT,CASSPPPRRNTEAFF
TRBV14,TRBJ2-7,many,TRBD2,TGTGCCAGCAGCCAAGATCTTTGGGAGGGCGTCGACGAGCAGTACTTC,CASSQDLWEGVDEQYF
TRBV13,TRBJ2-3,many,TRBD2,TGTGCCAGCAGCTCCTCGGACGCGGGGGTCGAAGATACGCAGTATTTT,CASSSSDAGVEDTQYF